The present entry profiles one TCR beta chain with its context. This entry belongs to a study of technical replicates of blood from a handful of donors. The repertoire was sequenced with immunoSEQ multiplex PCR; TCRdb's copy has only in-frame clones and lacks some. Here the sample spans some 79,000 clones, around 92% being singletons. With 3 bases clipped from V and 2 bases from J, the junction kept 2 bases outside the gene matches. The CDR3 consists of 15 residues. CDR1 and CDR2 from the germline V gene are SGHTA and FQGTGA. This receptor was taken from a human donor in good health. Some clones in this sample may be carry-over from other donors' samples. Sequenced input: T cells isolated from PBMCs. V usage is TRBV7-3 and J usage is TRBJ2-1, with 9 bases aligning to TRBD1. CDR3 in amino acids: CASSFGQGTYNEQFF. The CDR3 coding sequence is TGTGCCAGCAGCTTTGGACAGGGGACCTACAATGAGCAGTTCTTC. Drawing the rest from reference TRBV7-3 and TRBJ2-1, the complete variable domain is GAGVSQTPSNKVTEKGKYVELRCDPISGHTALYWYRQSLGQGPEFLIYFQGTGAADDSGLPNDRFFAVRPEGSVSTLKIQRTERGDSAVYLCASSFGQGTYNEQFFGPGTRLTVL.